This TCR beta chain was recovered during a study of T cell repertoires in cytomegalovirus infection. Whole-study findings and limits: Summed frequency of public TCR beta families distinguished CMV carriers with the relevant HLA.

This clonotype showed up just a few times. Its target is not known. A single record per CDR3 protein comes from TCRdb applying MiXCR to the reads. The sample has 510,000 or so distinct CDR3 sequences; 26% are singletons. This TCR was sampled from a human donor in good health (CMV status not recorded). Some clones in this sample may be carry-over from other donors' samples. Sequenced: PBMCs.

Here the CDR3 reads CATSDRASGKSDTQYF. The CDR3 DNA sequence: TGTGCCACCAGTGATAGGGCTAGCGGGAAATCAGATACGCAGTATTTT. The chain uses TRBV24-1 and TRBJ2-3; TRBD2 matches 9 bases. The CDR3 spans 16 residues. The germline V gene encodes CDR1 KGHDR and CDR2 SFDVKD. After removal of 3 bases from V and 4 bases from J, the junction contained 7 bases not matched to a gene.